This T cell receptor (beta chain) comes out of a study of OX40 agonist ivuxolimab in advanced cancers. Study as a whole: A history of anti-PD-1, anti-PD-L1 or anti-CTLA-4 therapy was acceptable, and around 36% had some.

Germline values: CDR1 SGHRS, CDR2 YFSETQ. The CDR3 contains 14 residues. V was shortened by 7 bases and J by 2 bases, with 12 bases between the two germline ends. Measured with immunoSEQ multiplex PCR; TCRdb has only the in-frame clones, and not every one. Counted here are under 95,000 clones, about 90% occurring once; the ten biggest clones make up roughly 9.4%. V and J are TRBV5-1 and TRBJ1-4, with D tentatively TRBD1 (6 bases). The sequencing used CD4+ or CD8+ T cells sorted from blood, collected in a trial of the OX40 agonist ivuxolimab. The origin of this receptor is an adult with an advanced solid tumor such as melanoma, head and neck, liver or kidney cancer. The CDR3 bases are TGCGCCAGCTCTTGGGGGCTGACTAATGAAAAACTGTTTTTT. It translates to CASSWGLTNEKLFF.